Below, 12 T cell receptor beta chains from the same sample are listed, as sequenced in a study of post-analysis software for immune sequencing data. General study points: A few TRBV segments were significantly more frequent in patients than in controls. TRBV5-6, TRBV5-1 and TRBV20-1 were among these segments.

What these receptors recognize is not known. The authors incorporated unique molecular identifiers into the TCR beta cDNA libraries. MiXCR, run by TCRdb on the PCR reads, gives a single entry per CDR3 protein. The sample yields 750,000 to 950,000 distinct CDR3 sequences, about 53% seen once. Sequenced material: blood. All receptors derive from a girl aged 5-17 years with multiple sclerosis.

The chain employs TRBV27 and TRBJ1-2; D is perhaps TRBD1 (5 bases). From germline, CDR1 is MNHEY and CDR2 SMNVEV (reference sequence). Trimming took 5 bases from V and 4 from J, leaving 14 bases between them. This CDR3 has 14 amino acids. DNA for the CDR3: TGTGCCAGCAGTCCTGGTCCAGGGTTCTATGGCTACACCTTC. This gives the protein CASSPGPGFYGYTF.

This clonotype was counted only a few times. The chain employs TRBV29-1 and TRBJ2-7; 9 nucleotides align to TRBD1. CDR1 and CDR2 (germline): SQVTM, ANQGSEA. The ends lost 7 bases at V and 4 bases at J; junction bases unmatched: 2. CDR3 length equals 11 residues. As DNA, the CDR3 is TGCAGCGCAGGACAGGGGTACGAGCAGTACTTC. It encodes CSAGQGYEQYF.

There are a few counts of this clonotype. The rearrangement uses TRBV25-1 and TRBJ2-5, with a weak D call TRBD1 (5 bases). The CDR3 length is 15 residues. Germline V CDR1 and CDR2: MGHDK, SYGVNS. Trimming shortened V by 2 bases and J by 4 bases, and 14 bases separated the two germline ends. DNA of the CDR3: TGTGCCAGCAGTGAAAGACAGTCGTGGGGAGAGACCCAGTACTTC. It codes for CASSERQSWGETQYF.

This clonotype was counted a single time. The junction shows a germline mismatch at one end, possibly a read error. The chain is built from TRBV6-1 and TRBJ2-5; D perhaps matches TRBD2 (5 bases). This CDR3 is built from 14 residues. Per the germline V gene, CDR1 is MNHNS and CDR2 is SASEGT. As DNA, the CDR3 is TGTGTCAGCAGGACCGGAGACTATCAAGAGACCCAGTACTTC. It encodes CVSRTGDYQETQYF.

In its sample, this clonotype was seen a few times. The chain has TRBV29-1 and TRBJ2-5; TRBD1 or TRBD2 may be the D gene (6 bases each). Germline CDR1 SQVTM, CDR2 ANQGSEA. This CDR3 is 14 amino acids long. Trimming removed 0 bases from V and 5 bases from J, with 13 bases in between. The CDR3 sequence is CSVEDPGAGETQYF. The CDR3 nucleotides read TGCAGCGTTGAAGATCCGGGGGCGGGGGAGACCCAGTACTTC.

This clonotype occurred a few times. V usage is TRBV7-6 and J usage is TRBJ2-7; possibly TRBD1 for D (5 bases). The CDR3 has 15 residues. Trimming stripped 0 bases from V and 5 bases from J, with 14 bases between. Germline V gene sequence: CDR1 SGHVS, CDR2 FNYEAQ. The CDR3 DNA reads TGTGCCAGCAGCTTAGCGGGGCTAGTTGTCGACGAGCAGTACTTC. The encoded protein is CASSLAGLVVDEQYF.

The gene calls are TRBV20-1 and TRBJ2-7, with 8 bases aligning to TRBD2. This CDR3 is built from 14 residues. The ends lost 0 bases at V and 2 bases at J; junction bases unmatched: 3. Germline-derived CDR1 and CDR2 are DFQATT and SNEGSKA (reference sequence). The DNA of the CDR3 is TGCAGTGCTAGAGATACTAGCGGAACCTACGAGCAGTACTTC. Protein sequence: CSARDTSGTYEQYF.

The gene calls are TRBV20-1 and TRBJ2-7, with TRBD1 matching 10 bases. Unmatched junction bases numbered 19, after V lost 1 base and J lost 4 bases. The CDR3 totals 19 residues. Looked up from germline, CDR1 is DFQATT and CDR2 is SNEGSKA (reference sequence). This chain's CDR3 is CSARGPETGGGRSWYEQYF. CDR3 in DNA: TGCAGTGCTAGAGGCCCCGAGACAGGGGGCGGACGTTCCTGGTACGAGCAGTACTTC.

V is TRBV19 and J is TRBJ2-1; D gene uncertain. The CDR3 extends over 16 amino acids. Germline loops: CDR1 LNHDA, CDR2 SQIVND (reference sequence). The V gene lost 0 bases and the J gene lost 0 bases, with 9 bases spanning the gap. The CDR3 here is CASSIEEYSSYNEQFF. As DNA, the CDR3 is TGTGCCAGTAGTATAGAGGAGTACAGCTCCTACAATGAGCAGTTCTTC.

This clonotype was found a few times. V usage is TRBV5-1 and J usage is TRBJ2-7, with 8 bases lining up with TRBD1. Germline V gene lookup returns CDR1 SGHRS and CDR2 YFSETQ. This CDR3 has 17 residues. The V gene end was trimmed by 6 bases and the J gene end by 1 base; junction bases not matched to a gene: 15. As DNA, the CDR3 is TGCGCCAGCAAGTTGGCCCTCCGGGACAGGTTTTCCTACGAGCAGTACTTC. Encoded protein: CASKLALRDRFSYEQYF.

The chain employs TRBV12-3 or TRBV12-4 and TRBJ2-1; D may be TRBD1 or TRBD2 (5 bases each). V was trimmed by 1 base and J by 9 bases, leaving 13 bases between them. The CDR3 sequence is 14 residues long. The CDR3 DNA follows: TGTGCCAGCAGTTTAGAGGCAGGGACGCCTGAGCAGTTCTTC. This translates into CASSLEAGTPEQFF.

This rearrangement joins TRBV12-3 or TRBV12-4 to TRBJ2-1; D is perhaps TRBD1 (5 bases). Trimming stripped 3 bases from V and 8 bases from J, with 23 bases between. This CDR3 is built from 17 residues. The CDR3 reads CASSLRRVRVPADEQFF. CDR3 coding DNA: TGTGCCAGCAGTTTGCGCAGGGTCCGCGTACCAGCAGATGAGCAGTTCTTC.